The source of this T cell receptor beta chain is a study of T cell responses to AZD1222 COVID-19 vaccine. On the study more broadly: Timing groups of about 4 and about 12 weeks for second doses were pooled. Study conclusions and caveats: Spike as a whole was targeted by vaccine-associated CD4 TCRs, dominant at 160-218 and 743-854. The study found Spike-specific TCR breadth and depth rose after two AZD1222 doses.

TCRdb's table, derived via immunoSEQ multiplex PCR, lists solely in-frame clones and lacks some. The data contain 120,000 or so clones, more than 75% of them seen just once; the ten biggest clones take up 10%. From germline, CDR1 is GTSNPN and CDR2 SVGIG (reference sequence). Trimming took off 4 bases at V and 7 bases at J, with 17 bases between the two ends. This CDR3 contains 15 residues. As to this clone: Its antigen is as yet unknown.

The sample here was peripheral blood, taken on day 0 of AZD1222 vaccination. This chain uses TRBV30 with TRBJ1-6; perhaps TRBD1 as D (6 bases). The sequence derives from an adult in good health. CDR3 DNA: TGTGCCTGGATCCCCCCCGTCAGGGGAAATTCACCCCTCCACTTT. Translation gives CAWIPPVRGNSPLHF.